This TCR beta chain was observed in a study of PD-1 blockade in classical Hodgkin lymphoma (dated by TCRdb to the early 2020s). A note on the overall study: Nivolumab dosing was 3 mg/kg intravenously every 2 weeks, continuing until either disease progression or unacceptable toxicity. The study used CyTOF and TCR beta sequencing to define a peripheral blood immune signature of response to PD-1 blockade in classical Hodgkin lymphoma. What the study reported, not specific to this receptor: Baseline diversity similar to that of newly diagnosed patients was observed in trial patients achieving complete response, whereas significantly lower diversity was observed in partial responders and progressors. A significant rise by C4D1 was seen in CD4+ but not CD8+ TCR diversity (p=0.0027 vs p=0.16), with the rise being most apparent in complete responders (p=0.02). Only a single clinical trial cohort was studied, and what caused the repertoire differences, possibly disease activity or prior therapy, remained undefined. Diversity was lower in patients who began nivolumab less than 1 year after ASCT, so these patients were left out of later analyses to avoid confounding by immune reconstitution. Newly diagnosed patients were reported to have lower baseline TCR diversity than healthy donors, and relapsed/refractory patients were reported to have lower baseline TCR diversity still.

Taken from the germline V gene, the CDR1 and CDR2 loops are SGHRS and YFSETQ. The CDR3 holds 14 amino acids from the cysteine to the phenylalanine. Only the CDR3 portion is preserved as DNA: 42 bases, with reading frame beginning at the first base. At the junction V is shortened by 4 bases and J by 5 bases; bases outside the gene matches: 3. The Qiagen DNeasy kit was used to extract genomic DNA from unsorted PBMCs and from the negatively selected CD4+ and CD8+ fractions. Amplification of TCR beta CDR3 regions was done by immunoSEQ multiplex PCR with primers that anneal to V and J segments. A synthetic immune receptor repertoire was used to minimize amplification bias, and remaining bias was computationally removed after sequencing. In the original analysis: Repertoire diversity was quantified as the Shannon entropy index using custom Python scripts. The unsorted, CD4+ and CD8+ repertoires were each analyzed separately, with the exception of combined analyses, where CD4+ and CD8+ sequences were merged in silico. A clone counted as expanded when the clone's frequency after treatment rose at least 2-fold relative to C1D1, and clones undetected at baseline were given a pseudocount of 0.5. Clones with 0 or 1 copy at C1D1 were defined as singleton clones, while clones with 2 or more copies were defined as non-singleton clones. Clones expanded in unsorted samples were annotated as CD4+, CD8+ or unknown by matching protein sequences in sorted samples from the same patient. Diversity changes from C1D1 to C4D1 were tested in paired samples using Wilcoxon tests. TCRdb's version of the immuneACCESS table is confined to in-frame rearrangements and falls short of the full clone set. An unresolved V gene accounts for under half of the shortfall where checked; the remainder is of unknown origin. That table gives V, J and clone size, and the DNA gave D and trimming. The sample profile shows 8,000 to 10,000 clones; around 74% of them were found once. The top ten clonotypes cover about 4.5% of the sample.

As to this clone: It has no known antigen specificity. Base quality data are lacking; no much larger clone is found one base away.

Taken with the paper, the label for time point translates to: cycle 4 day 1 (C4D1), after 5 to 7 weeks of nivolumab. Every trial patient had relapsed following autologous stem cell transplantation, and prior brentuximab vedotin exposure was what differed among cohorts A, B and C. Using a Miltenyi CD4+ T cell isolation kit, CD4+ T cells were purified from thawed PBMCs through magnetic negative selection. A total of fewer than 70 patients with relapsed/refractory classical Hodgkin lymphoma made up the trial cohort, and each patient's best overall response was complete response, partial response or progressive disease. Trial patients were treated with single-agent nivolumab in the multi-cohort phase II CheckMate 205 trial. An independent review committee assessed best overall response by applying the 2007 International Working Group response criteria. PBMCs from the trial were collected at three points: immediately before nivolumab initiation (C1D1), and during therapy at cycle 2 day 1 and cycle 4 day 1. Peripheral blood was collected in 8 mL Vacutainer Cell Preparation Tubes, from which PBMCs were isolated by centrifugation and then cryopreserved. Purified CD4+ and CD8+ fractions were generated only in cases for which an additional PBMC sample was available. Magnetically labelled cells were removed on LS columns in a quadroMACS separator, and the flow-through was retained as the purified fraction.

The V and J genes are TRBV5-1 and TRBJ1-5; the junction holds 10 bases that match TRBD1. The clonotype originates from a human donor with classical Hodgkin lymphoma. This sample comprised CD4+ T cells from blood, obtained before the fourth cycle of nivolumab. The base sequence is TGCGCCAGCAGCCTGGGACAGGGGTATCAGCCCCAGCATTTT. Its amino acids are CASSLGQGYQPQHF.